The rows below give T cell receptor beta chains drawn from one sample of a study of blood T cell repertoires in COVID-19. TCRdb keeps only in-frame clones here, not all; method: immunoSEQ multiplex PCR. The table lists about 250,000 clones, 86% of them singletons. Material for sequencing was PBMCs or T cells enriched from blood (not recorded which). Receptors were obtained from a man aged 40-49 years who had recovered from COVID-19. CDR3s include the opening cysteine and the closing phenylalanine or tryptophan. The D gene is left open where the match is weak. A row's size may be missing; if present it is once, few, many or a size class.

V gene	D gene	clone size	J gene	CDR3 DNA	CDR3 protein
TRBV3-1/TRBV3-2	.	.	TRBJ1-5	TGTGCCAGCAGCCACTCTGATCAGCCCCAGCATTTT	CASSHSDQPQHF
TRBV6-5	TRBD1	.	TRBJ1-5	TGTGCCACGTTGACAGGGTGGGATCAGCCCCAGCATTTT	CATLTGWDQPQHF
TRBV6-5	TRBD2	.	TRBJ2-7	TGTGCCACCTCAAGACTAGCGGGCCACGAGCAGTACTTC	CATSRLAGHEQYF
TRBV11-3	.	.	TRBJ2-3	TGTGCCAGCAGCTTAGATTCGTTTGCAGATACGCAGTATTTT	CASSLDSFADTQYF
TRBV13	.	.	TRBJ2-1	TGTGCCAGCAGCCCCCCTGGCCTTAACAATGAGCAGTTCTTC	CASSPPGLNNEQFF
TRBV5-1	.	once	TRBJ2-1	TGCGCCAGCAGCTCGATTCGACAGGAACACAATGAGCAGTTCTTC	CASSSIRQEHNEQFF
TRBV3-1/TRBV3-2	TRBD1	.	TRBJ1-2	TGTGCCAGCAGTTTCGGGACAGGGTCCCTCTATGGCTACACCTTC	CASSFGTGSLYGYTF
TRBV14	.	.	TRBJ2-3	TGTGCCAGCAGGCTTAAGGCGGGGAGCTCCTCCACAGATACGCAGTATTTT	CASRLKAGSSSTDTQYF
TRBV29-1	.	.	TRBJ2-7	TGCAGCGTTAGGACAGGGAGATTCAGCGGGGCCTACGAGCAGTACTTC	CSVRTGRFSGAYEQYF
TRBV6-2/TRBV6-3	.	few	TRBJ2-2	TGTGCCAGCAGTTTCGCCCGGAGAACCGGGGAGCTGTTTTTT	CASSFARRTGELFF
TRBV29-1	.	.	TRBJ1-3	TGCAGCGTTACCGAGACCGCTAGCTCTGGAAACACCATATATTTT	CSVTETASSGNTIYF
TRBV5-1	.	.	TRBJ1-4	TGCGCCAGCAGCTTGGTCGCCGGGGGGACTAATGAAAAACTGTTTTTT	CASSLVAGGTNEKLFF
TRBV19	.	few	TRBJ2-4	TGTGCCAGTAGTATAGTCGGCCCGACTAAAAACATTCAGTACTTC	CASSIVGPTKNIQYF
TRBV6-1	TRBD1	once	TRBJ2-1	TGTGCCAGCAGTGAAGCTGATGGACAGGGCCTTCTCTACAATGAGCAGTTCTTC	CASSEADGQGLLYNEQFF
TRBV28	.	.	TRBJ2-6	TGTGCCAGCAGTCCGGACAGCTCTGGGGCCAACGTCCTGACTTTC	CASSPDSSGANVLTF
TRBV7-9	.	.	TRBJ2-1	TGTGCCAGCATAACAGGGACCAATGAGCAGTTCTTC	CASITGTNEQFF
TRBV5-1	.	.	TRBJ1-4	TGCGCCAGCAGCTTCGGGGGGCTGACTAATGAAAAACTGTTTTTT	CASSFGGLTNEKLFF
TRBV6-6	.	.	TRBJ2-7	TGTGCCAGCGCCCCGGGTCGTTACGAGCAGTACTTC	CASAPGRYEQYF
TRBV5-6	.	.	TRBJ2-5	TGTGCCAGCAGCTTGGGAGGCGGGGCCCGGTGGGAGACCCAGTACTTC	CASSLGGGARWETQYF
TRBV30	TRBD1	.	TRBJ2-1	TGTGCCTGGTCTGGGACAGGGGGAGGCGATGAGCAGTTCTTC	CAWSGTGGGDEQFF
TRBV14	.	few	TRBJ1-5	TGTGCCAGCAGCCAAGACCTAGGTAATCAGCCCCAGCATTTT	CASSQDLGNQPQHF
TRBV5-1	.	.	TRBJ2-1	TGCGCCAGCAGCCCGCGACATTCCCTCCCATCCCTCAATGAGCAGTTCTTC	CASSPRHSLPSLNEQFF
TRBV19	TRBD1	.	TRBJ2-5	TGTGCCAGTAGCTGGACAGGGGGCGGGGAGACCCAGTACTTC	CASSWTGGGETQYF
TRBV18	.	.	TRBJ2-2	TGTGCCAGCTCACCAGATTTGCGTACCGGGGAGCTGTTTTTT	CASSPDLRTGELFF
TRBV5-5	TRBD2	.	TRBJ2-1	TGTGCCAGCAGCTTGGTTGCGGGAGCCTCACTTAGTGAGCAGTTCTTC	CASSLVAGASLSEQFF
TRBV19	.	.	TRBJ1-3	TGTGCCGCCAGGTCTCTGGGAAACACCATATATTTT	CAARSLGNTIYF
TRBV6-6	TRBD2	.	TRBJ2-7	TGTGCCAGCAGTTACTCTAGCGGGAGATCGGACGAGCAGTACTTC	CASSYSSGRSDEQYF
TRBV3-1/TRBV3-2	TRBD1	.	TRBJ1-4	TGTGCCAGCAGCCGCGAAGGGACAGCCGCCCATGGAACTAATGAAAAACTGTTTTTT	CASSREGTAAHGTNEKLFF
TRBV12-5	.	.	TRBJ2-1	TGTGCTAGTGGTTTGGTACGACTGGTCTACAATGAGCAGTTCTTC	CASGLVRLVYNEQFF
TRBV23-1	.	.	TRBJ1-1	TGCGCCAGCAGTCATCCACAGGGTGAAGCTTTCTTT	CASSHPQGEAFF
TRBV6-5	TRBD2	few	TRBJ2-3	TGTGCCAGCAGTTCCGGACTAGCGGGTGTTACGCAGTATTTT	CASSSGLAGVTQYF
TRBV19	TRBD1	.	TRBJ2-7	TGTGCCAGTAGTTGGAGTAGGGACAGCTACGAGCAGTACTTC	CASSWSRDSYEQYF
TRBV18	.	.	TRBJ2-3	TGTGCCAGCTCACCAACAACAGGGACCACAGATACGCAGTATTTT	CASSPTTGTTDTQYF
TRBV6-5	TRBD1	.	TRBJ2-1	TGTGCCAGCAGTCGACAGGGTTGGGGGTACAATGAGCAGTTCTTC	CASSRQGWGYNEQFF
TRBV3-1/TRBV3-2	TRBD1	.	TRBJ1-4	TGTGCCAGCAGCCTCGGACAGGGGAATGAAAAACTGTTTTTT	CASSLGQGNEKLFF
TRBV29-1	.	.	TRBJ1-2	TGCAGCGTTGAAGATCCGCTAGGTAGGACAGTAAACTATGGCTACACCTTC	CSVEDPLGRTVNYGYTF
TRBV10-1	TRBD1	.	TRBJ2-1	TGCGCCAGTGAGACAGGGAGTTGGTTCTTC	CASETGSWFF
TRBV30	.	.	TRBJ2-7	TGTGCCTGGAGTGAACATGGGACATCGGTGAGCCGGTACTTC	CAWSEHGTSVSRYF
TRBV5-6	.	.	TRBJ2-7	TGTGCCAGCAGCTTGGGTTTCCAGGGGGGATCGGACGAGCAGTACTTC	CASSLGFQGGSDEQYF
TRBV19	.	few	TRBJ1-2	TGTGCCAGTAGTGCACGAAGGGAGCTTAATGGCTACACCTTC	CASSARRELNGYTF
TRBV2	.	.	TRBJ1-1	TGTGCCAGCAGGCGGACAGTAGTGAACACTGAAGCTTTCTTT	CASRRTVVNTEAFF
TRBV28	.	.	TRBJ1-1	TGTGCCAGCAGGTGGGGGGGGGAGTGGACTGAAGCTTTCTTT	CASRWGGEWTEAFF
TRBV2	TRBD2	.	TRBJ2-7	TGTGCCAGCAGGTCGGAACCGGGACTAGCTATAGGGCAGTACTTC	CASRSEPGLAIGQYF
TRBV4-2	TRBD2	.	TRBJ2-1	TGTGCCAGCAGCCACGCTTGGTCTAGCGGGAGGGCCTTAAATGAGCAGTTCTTC	CASSHAWSSGRALNEQFF
TRBV4-3	.	.	TRBJ2-7	TGCGCCAGCAGCCAAGAAATAGGAGGGCCCTTGGCCCAGCAGTACTTC	CASSQEIGGPLAQQYF
TRBV30	TRBD1	.	TRBJ1-2	TGTGCCTGGACGACAGGGGAAGGCTACACCTTC	CAWTTGEGYTF
TRBV10-3	TRBD2	.	TRBJ2-2	TGTGCCATCAGTACCGGGACTAGTGACGCCGGGGAGCTGTTTTTT	CAISTGTSDAGELFF
TRBV7-2	TRBD1	once	TRBJ1-1	TGTGCCAGCAGCTTACCCCCAGGGGGGAGAACTTTCTTT	CASSLPPGGRTFF
TRBV9	TRBD1	once	TRBJ2-7	TGTGCCAGCAGCACATCCGGGACAGGGGGCTACGAGCAGTACTTC	CASSTSGTGGYEQYF
TRBV18	TRBD1	.	TRBJ1-1	TGTGCCAGCTCACCCGGACAGGGTGAAGCTTTCTTT	CASSPGQGEAFF
TRBV28	TRBD1	.	TRBJ1-5	TGTGCCAGCACCAATACAGGGGGAAAGAGCAATCAGCCCCAGCATTTT	CASTNTGGKSNQPQHF
TRBV28	.	.	TRBJ1-1	TGTGCCAGCATCCTGGGACAGAACACTGAAGCTTTCTTT	CASILGQNTEAFF
TRBV3-1/TRBV3-2	.	.	TRBJ2-5	TGTGCCAGCAGCCAATTTGTCGGCCAAGAGACCCAGTACTTC	CASSQFVGQETQYF
TRBV6-5	TRBD1	.	TRBJ2-7	TGTGCCAGCAGTTACTCGTCGGGACAGGCCTACGAGCAGTACTTC	CASSYSSGQAYEQYF
TRBV21-1	.	.	TRBJ1-5	TGTGCCAGCAGCAAAATCCAGGGGAATCAGCCCCAGCATTTT	CASSKIQGNQPQHF